The rows below give T cell receptor beta chains drawn from one sample of a study of T cell responses to AZD1222 COVID-19 vaccine. Using immunoSEQ multiplex PCR, the repertoire was profiled, and TCRdb retains in-frame clones only, with some absent. The sample shows about 190,000 clones, roughly 92% of them seen only once. The sequencing here drew on peripheral blood, taken on day 0 of AZD1222 vaccination. The receptors come from an adult in good health. Both conserved end residues are part of each CDR3. The order of the fields is D gene, V gene, J gene, clone size, CDR3 protein, CDR3 DNA. A D gene is named only where the DNA matches it firmly. The size entry is marked missing in some rows and otherwise reads once, few, many or a size class.

.,TRBV6-2/TRBV6-3,TRBJ2-7,.,CASSYWSRTDSYEQYF,TGTGCCAGCAGTTACTGGTCGAGGACTGACTCCTACGAGCAGTACTTC
.,TRBV6-2/TRBV6-3,TRBJ2-7,.,CASSYYYEQYF,TGTGCCAGCAGTTACTACTACGAGCAGTACTTC
TRBD1,TRBV28,TRBJ1-2,.,CASRAGGVGGYTF,TGTGCCAGCAGGGCAGGGGGCGTTGGTGGCTACACCTTC
.,TRBV19,TRBJ2-6,.,CASSMGQANSGANVLTF,TGTGCCAGTAGTATGGGTCAGGCGAACTCTGGGGCCAACGTCCTGACTTTC
.,TRBV18,TRBJ2-1,once,CASSLGERQGEQFF,TGTGCCAGCTCACTAGGGGAGAGGCAAGGGGAGCAGTTCTTC
TRBD1,TRBV10-1,TRBJ1-5,.,CASSRGQAWVNQPQHF,TGCGCCAGCAGCCGAGGACAGGCTTGGGTTAATCAGCCCCAGCATTTT
.,TRBV7-9,TRBJ1-1,.,CASSLQMNTEAFF,TGTGCCAGCAGCTTGCAGATGAACACTGAAGCTTTCTTT
.,TRBV6-1,TRBJ1-1,.,CASSFGASNTEAFF,TGTGCCAGCAGTTTTGGGGCCAGCAACACTGAAGCTTTCTTT
.,TRBV7-9,TRBJ2-5,.,CAGSLFQGGETQYF,TGTGCCGGCAGCCTCTTCCAGGGAGGAGAGACCCAGTACTTC
.,TRBV19,TRBJ2-6,few,CASTGTSSGANVLTF,TGTGCCAGTACCGGGACATCCTCTGGGGCCAACGTCCTGACTTTC
.,TRBV19,TRBJ1-1,.,CASTQRGLGAFF,TGTGCCAGTACCCAACGGGGACTGGGGGCTTTCTTT
.,TRBV3-1/TRBV3-2,TRBJ1-5,.,CASSQDGQPQHF,TGTGCCAGCAGCCAAGATGGACAGCCCCAGCATTTT